Sequencing of this T cell receptor beta chain was carried out in a study of blood T cell repertoires in COVID-19. In the study overall: Donors in the United States, Italy and Spain gave samples during acute or convalescent COVID-19. T cells, B-cell-depleted T cells, or PBMCs provided the cDNA or gDNA that served as material.

Trimming stripped 3 bases from V and 6 bases from J, with 9 bases between. Germline-derived CDR1 and CDR2 are SGHTA and FQGNSA. The CDR3 totals 13 residues. Authors' data handling: Amplification with reference gene primers provided the estimates of nucleated cell counts. Assay: immunoSEQ multiplex PCR; the TCRdb copy retains only in-frame clones and omits some. V and J calls and clone size follow that table, whereas D and trimming were derived from the DNA. The sample yields more than 85,000 clones, less than 75% seen once. The receptor's source is a woman aged 55-75 years with acute or convalescent COVID-19. The rearrangement uses TRBV7-2 and TRBJ1-5; a weak D match, TRBD1 (5 bases). The sequenced sample was peripheral blood. The CDR3 protein is CASSFRESQPQHF. DNA of the CDR3: TGTGCCAGCAGCTTCAGGGAATCTCAGCCCCAGCATTTT.